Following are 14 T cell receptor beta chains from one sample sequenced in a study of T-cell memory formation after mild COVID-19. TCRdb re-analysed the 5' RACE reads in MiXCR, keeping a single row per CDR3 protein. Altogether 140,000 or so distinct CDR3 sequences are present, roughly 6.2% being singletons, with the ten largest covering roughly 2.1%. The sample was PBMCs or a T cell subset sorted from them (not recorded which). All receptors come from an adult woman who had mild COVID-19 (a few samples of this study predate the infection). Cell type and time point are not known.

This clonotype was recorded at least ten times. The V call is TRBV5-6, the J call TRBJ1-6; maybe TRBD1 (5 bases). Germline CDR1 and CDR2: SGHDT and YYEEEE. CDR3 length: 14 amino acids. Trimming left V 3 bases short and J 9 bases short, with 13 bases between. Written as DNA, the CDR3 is TGTGCCAGCAGCTCCAACCGGGGGGTTTCACCCCTCCACTTT. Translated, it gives CASSSNRGVSPLHF.

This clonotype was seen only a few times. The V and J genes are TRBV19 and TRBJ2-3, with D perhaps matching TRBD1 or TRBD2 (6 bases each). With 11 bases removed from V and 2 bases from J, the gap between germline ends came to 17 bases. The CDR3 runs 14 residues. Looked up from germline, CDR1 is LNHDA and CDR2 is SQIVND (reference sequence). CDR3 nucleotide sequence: TGTGCCTCGGGTAGGGGGGAACTCACAGATACGCAGTATTTT. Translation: CASGRGELTDTQYF.

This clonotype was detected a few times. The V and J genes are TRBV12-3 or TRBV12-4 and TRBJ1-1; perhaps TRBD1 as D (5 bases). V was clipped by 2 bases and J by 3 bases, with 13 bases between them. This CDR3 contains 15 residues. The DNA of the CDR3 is TGTGCCAGCAGTTTATTTGGGCTGGGGCACACTGAAGCTTTCTTT. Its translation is CASSLFGLGHTEAFF.

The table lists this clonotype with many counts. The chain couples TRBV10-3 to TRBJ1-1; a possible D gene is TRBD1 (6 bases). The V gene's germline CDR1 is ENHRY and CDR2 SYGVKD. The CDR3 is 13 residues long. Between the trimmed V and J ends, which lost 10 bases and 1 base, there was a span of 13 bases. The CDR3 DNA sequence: TGTGCCACCTGGGGGGGCTCGAACACTGAAGCTTTCTTT. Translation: CATWGGSNTEAFF.

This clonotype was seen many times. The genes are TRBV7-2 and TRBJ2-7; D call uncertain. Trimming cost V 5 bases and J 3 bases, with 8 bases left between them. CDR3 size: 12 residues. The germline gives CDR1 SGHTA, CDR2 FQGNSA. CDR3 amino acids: CASSRSSYEQYF. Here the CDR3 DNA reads TGTGCCAGCAGCCGGAGCAGCTACGAGCAGTACTTC.

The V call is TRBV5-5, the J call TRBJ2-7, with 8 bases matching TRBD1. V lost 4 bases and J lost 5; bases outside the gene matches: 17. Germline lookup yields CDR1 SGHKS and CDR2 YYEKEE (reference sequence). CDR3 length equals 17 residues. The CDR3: CASSPITGGTGGDEQYF. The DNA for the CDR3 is TGTGCCAGCAGCCCCATAACAGGAGGGACAGGTGGGGACGAGCAGTACTTC.

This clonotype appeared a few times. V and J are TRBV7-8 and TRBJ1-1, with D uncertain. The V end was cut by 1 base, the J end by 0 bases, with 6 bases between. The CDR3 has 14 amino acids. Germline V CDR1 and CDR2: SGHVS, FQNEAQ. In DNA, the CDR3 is TGTGCCAGCAGCTTAGACAGTATGAACACTGAAGCTTTCTTT. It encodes CASSLDSMNTEAFF.

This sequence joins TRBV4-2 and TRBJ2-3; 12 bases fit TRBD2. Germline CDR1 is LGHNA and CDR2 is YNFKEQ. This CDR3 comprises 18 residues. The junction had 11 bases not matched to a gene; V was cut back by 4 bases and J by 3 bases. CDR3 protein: CASSREALTSGRTDTQYF. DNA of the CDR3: TGTGCCAGCAGCCGAGAGGCCCTGACTAGCGGGAGAACAGATACGCAGTATTTT.

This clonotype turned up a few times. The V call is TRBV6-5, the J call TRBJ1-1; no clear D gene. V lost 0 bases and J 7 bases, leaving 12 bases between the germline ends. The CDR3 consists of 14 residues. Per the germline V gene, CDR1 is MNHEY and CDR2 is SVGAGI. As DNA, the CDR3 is TGTGCCAGCAGTTACTCGAGCTGGGAATTTGAAGCTTTCTTT. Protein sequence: CASSYSSWEFEAFF.

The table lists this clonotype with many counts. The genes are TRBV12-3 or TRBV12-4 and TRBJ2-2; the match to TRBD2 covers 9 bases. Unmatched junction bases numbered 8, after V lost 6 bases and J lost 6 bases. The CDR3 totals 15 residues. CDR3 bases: TGTGCCAGCAGGTTTAGCGGGAGCAGCGCCGGGGAGCTGTTTTTT. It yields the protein CASRFSGSSAGELFF.

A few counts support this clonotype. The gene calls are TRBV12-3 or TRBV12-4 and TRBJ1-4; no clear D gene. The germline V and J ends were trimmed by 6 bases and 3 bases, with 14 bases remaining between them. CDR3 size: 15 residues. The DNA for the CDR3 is TGTGCCAGCAGCCCCCCCAGGCGAGCTAATGAAAAACTGTTTTTT. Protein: CASSPPRRANEKLFF.

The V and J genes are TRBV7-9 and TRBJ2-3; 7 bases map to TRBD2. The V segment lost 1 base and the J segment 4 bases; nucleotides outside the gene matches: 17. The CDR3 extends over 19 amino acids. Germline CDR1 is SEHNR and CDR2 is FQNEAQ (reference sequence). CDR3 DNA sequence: TGTGCCAGCAGCTTAGAGAGGTATGTCGGCGGGGGAAGCGCAGATACGCAGTATTTT. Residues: CASSLERYVGGGSADTQYF.

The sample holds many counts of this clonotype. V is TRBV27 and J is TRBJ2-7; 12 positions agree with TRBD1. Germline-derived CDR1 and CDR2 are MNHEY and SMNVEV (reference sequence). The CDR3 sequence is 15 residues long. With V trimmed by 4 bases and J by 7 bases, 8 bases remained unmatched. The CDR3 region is CASSSPGQGAWEQYF. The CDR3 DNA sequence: TGTGCCAGCAGTTCCCCGGGACAGGGGGCTTGGGAGCAGTACTTC.

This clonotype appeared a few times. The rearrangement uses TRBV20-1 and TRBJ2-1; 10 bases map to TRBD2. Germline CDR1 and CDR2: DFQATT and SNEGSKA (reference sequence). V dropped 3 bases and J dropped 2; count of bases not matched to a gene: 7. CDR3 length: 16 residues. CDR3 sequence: CSARALAGAAYNEQFF. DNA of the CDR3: TGCAGTGCTAGGGCCCTAGCGGGGGCAGCCTACAATGAGCAGTTCTTC.